These 31 T cell receptor beta chains came from one sample sequenced in a study of T cell repertoires in cytomegalovirus infection. Via MiXCR, TCRdb re-called the reads, giving one row per CDR3 protein. The repertoire has some 240,000 distinct CDR3 sequences, about a sixth of them found once; the top ten carry approximately 51%. The specimen sequenced was CD8+ T cells from PBMCs. Receptors originate from a human donor in good health (CMV status not recorded). Some clones in this sample may be carry-over from other donors' samples.

This clonotype was found a few times. The rearrangement uses TRBV4-3 and TRBJ2-5; 11 bases align to TRBD1. CDR3 length equals 15 residues. Germline CDR1 reads LGHNA; CDR2 reads YSLEER. The J segment lost 7 bases and the V segment lost 0 bases, leaving 4 bases of the junction unmatched. This CDR3 reads CASSQEGTGGWTQYF. CDR3 sequence (DNA): TGCGCCAGCAGCCAAGAAGGGACAGGGGGGTGGACCCAGTACTTC.

This clonotype was seen a handful of times. The V gene is TRBV29-1, the J gene TRBJ1-5; 7 positions agree with TRBD1. The CDR3 loop spans 15 amino acids. Germline values: CDR1 SQVTM, CDR2 ANQGSEA. V lost 6 bases and J lost 0; bases outside the gene matches: 8. This CDR3 reads CSVAAGTDSNQPQHF. As DNA, the CDR3 is TGCAGCGTAGCTGCGGGGACAGATAGCAATCAGCCCCAGCATTTT.

This clonotype was counted a few times. The chain has TRBV6-6 and TRBJ2-5; 8 positions match TRBD2. The trim removed 6 bases at V and 0 bases at J, leaving 9 bases unmatched. This CDR3 comprises 16 residues. From germline, CDR1 is MNHNY and CDR2 SVGAGI (reference sequence). CDR3 amino acids: CASRFTSGGYQETQYF. CDR3 bases: TGTGCCAGCAGATTTACTAGCGGCGGGTACCAAGAGACCCAGTACTTC.

This clonotype was counted ten times or more. The J gene is TRBJ2-1, the V gene TRBV4-1; D remains unclear. V was shortened by 3 bases and J by 0 bases, with 6 bases between the two germline ends. Germline assignment: CDR1 MGHRA and CDR2 YSYEKL. The CDR3 runs to 14 residues. The CDR3 coding sequence is TGCGCCAGCAGCCACTTCAGCTCCTACAATGAGCAGTTCTTC. Its translation: CASSHFSSYNEQFF.

The rearrangement links TRBV4-1 to TRBJ2-6; TRBD1 agrees at 9 bases. In germline, CDR1 is MGHRA, CDR2 YSYEKL. The length of the CDR3 is 21 residues. V shed 0 bases, J shed 0 bases, and the junction held 12 bases outside the gene matches. In nucleotides, the CDR3 is TGCGCCAGCAGCCAAGAAGTGGGATACAGGGGGCGATACTCTGGGGCCAACGTCCTGACTTTC. It is translated as CASSQEVGYRGRYSGANVLTF.

The genes are TRBV3-1 and TRBJ1-5; 7 nucleotides line up with TRBD1. With 4 bases clipped from V and 4 bases from J, the junction kept 7 bases outside the gene matches. Germline lookup yields CDR1 LGHDT and CDR2 YNNKEL (reference sequence). The length of the CDR3 is 15 residues. The CDR3 reads CASSPDTGENQPQHF. CDR3 in DNA: TGTGCCAGCAGCCCGGATACAGGGGAGAATCAGCCCCAGCATTTT.

Details on this clonotype: Since a much larger clone is just one base distant, this may be a read error. This chain links TRBV6-5 with TRBJ1-3; D uncertain. This CDR3 spans 15 amino acids. Trimming removed 4 bases from V and 8 bases from J, with 18 bases in between. Germline loops: CDR1 MNHEY, CDR2 SVGAGI. The CDR3 DNA reads as TGTGCCAGCAGTTTATCGAGCGGAATGGAGGACACCATATATTTT. It yields the protein CASSLSSGMEDTIYF.

The genes are TRBV29-1 and TRBJ2-1, with 8 bases matching TRBD2. J lost 10 bases, V lost 7 bases, and 12 bases had no gene match. The CDR3 runs 13 residues. From germline, CDR1 is SQVTM and CDR2 ANQGSEA. CDR3: CSGRGGRGVEQFF. The DNA for the CDR3 is TGCAGCGGGAGGGGGGGGCGGGGGGTGGAGCAGTTCTTC.

The chain is built from TRBV27 and TRBJ2-7; possible D gene TRBD1, 5 bases. CDR3 size: 15 residues. V gave up 2 bases and J gave up 1 base, with 12 bases separating them. Germline loops: CDR1 MNHEY, CDR2 SMNVEV (reference sequence). The CDR3 loop is CASSLGKGWSYEQYF. CDR3 sequence (DNA): TGTGCCAGCAGTTTAGGAAAGGGGTGGTCCTACGAGCAGTACTTC.

This clonotype was observed a handful of times. This chain links TRBV28 with TRBJ1-1; D is unresolved. CDR1 is MDHEN, CDR2 SYDVKM, per germline. Trimming took 3 bases from V and 7 from J, leaving 15 bases between them. The CDR3 extends over 14 amino acids. DNA of the CDR3: TGTGCCAGCAGTTTGGCTCGGCCCCCGCTTGAAGCTTTCTTT. It codes for CASSLARPPLEAFF.

V is TRBV7-9 and J is TRBJ2-7; 11 nucleotides align to TRBD1. V was pared by 1 base and J by 7 bases, with 9 bases of the junction left unmatched. Looked up from germline, CDR1 is SEHNR and CDR2 is FQNEAQ (reference sequence). The CDR3 loop spans 16 amino acids. The CDR3, as DNA: TGTGCCAGCAGCTTAGTGGGACAGGGGGGGTTAGGGGAGCAGTACTTC. Protein: CASSLVGQGGLGEQYF.

V is TRBV19 and J is TRBJ2-7; 7 bases are shared with TRBD1. In germline, CDR1 is LNHDA, CDR2 SQIVND (reference sequence). The CDR3 consists of 15 residues. Losses at the gene ends were 5 bases for V and 0 bases for J; bases not matched to a gene: 7. This CDR3 reads CASSVPGQSSYEQYF. In nucleotides, the CDR3 is TGTGCCAGTAGTGTTCCGGGACAGAGCTCCTACGAGCAGTACTTC.

This clonotype was detected a few times. V is TRBV2 and J is TRBJ2-2; D tentatively fits TRBD1 or TRBD2 (5 bases each). The CDR3 covers 17 residues. V shed 1 base and J shed 5 bases, with 17 bases lying between them. Germline V gene data show CDR1 as SNHLY and CDR2 as FYNNEI. CDR3 coding DNA: TGTGCCAGCAGTGAAGGAGGGGCAACCCCCGGGACCGGGGAGCTGTTTTTT. Protein sequence: CASSEGGATPGTGELFF.

The V gene is TRBV29-1, the J gene TRBJ1-1; D not certain. CDR1 is SQVTM and CDR2 is ANQGSEA in the germline V gene. CDR3 length: 13 residues. V was trimmed by 5 bases and J by 2 bases, leaving 12 bases between them. DNA of the CDR3: TGCAGCGTTAAACCCAGACAAAACACTGAAGCTTTCTTT. Residues: CSVKPRQNTEAFF.

The rearrangement joins TRBV5-4 to TRBJ2-1, with TRBD2 identical over 10 bases. CDR3 size: 15 residues. Trimming at V came to 5 bases and at J to 8 bases, leaving 10 bases not matched to a gene. Per the germline V gene, CDR1 is SGHNT and CDR2 is YYREEE (reference sequence). The CDR3 sequence: CASSPGTSVADEQFF. The DNA for the CDR3 is TGTGCCAGCAGTCCCGGGACTAGCGTGGCCGATGAGCAGTTCTTC. Together with reference TRBV5-4 and TRBJ2-1, the CDR3 gives the full variable domain: ETGVTQSPTHLIKTRGQQVTLRCSSQSGHNTVSWYQQALGQGPQFIFQYYREEENGRGNFPPRFSGLQFPNYSSELNVNALELDDSALYLCASSPGTSVADEQFFGPGTRLTVL.

The V call is TRBV5-6, the J call TRBJ2-7, with D possibly matching TRBD1 (7 bases). V was cut by 0 bases and J by 4 bases, with 14 bases left in between. The CDR3 loop spans 15 amino acids. Germline V lookup: CDR1 SGHDT, CDR2 YYEEEE. The CDR3 reads CASSLDATGRYEQYF. CDR3 nucleotides: TGTGCCAGCAGCTTGGATGCGACAGGGAGGTACGAGCAGTACTTC.

This clonotype was recorded a few times. The chain uses TRBV7-2 and TRBJ2-3; D call uncertain. The germline gives CDR1 SGHTA, CDR2 FQGNSA. Trimming took off 4 bases at V and 0 bases at J, with 20 bases between the two ends. The CDR3 has 18 amino acids. CDR3 bases: TGTGCCAGCAGCTCACGTAATAGGGCGGAGCTTAGCACAGATACGCAGTATTTT. It is translated as CASSSRNRAELSTDTQYF. Together with reference TRBV7-2 and TRBJ2-3, the CDR3 gives the full variable domain: GAGVSQSPSNKVTEKGKDVELRCDPISGHTALYWYRQSLGQGLEFLIYFQGNSAPDKSGLPSDRFSAERTGGSVSTLTIQRTQQEDSAVYLCASSSRNRAELSTDTQYFGPGTRLTVL.

This clonotype occurred many times. This chain uses TRBV7-8 with TRBJ2-7; the D call may be TRBD1 or TRBD2 (5 bases each). Between the trimmed V and J ends, which lost 5 bases and 1 base, there was a span of 12 bases. The CDR3 length is 14 residues. Germline V gene sequence: CDR1 SGHVS, CDR2 FQNEAQ. CDR3 sequence (DNA): TGTGCCAGCAGCAACCGGGACGTTTCCTACGAGCAGTACTTC. Protein product: CASSNRDVSYEQYF.

V and J are TRBV7-9 and TRBJ2-7, with D tentatively TRBD1 or TRBD2 (5 bases each). V was clipped by 1 base and J by 5 bases, with 12 bases between them. Germline values: CDR1 SEHNR, CDR2 FQNEAQ (reference sequence). The CDR3 runs 14 residues. CDR3 sequence reads: CASSLGGLLDEQYF. As DNA, the CDR3 is TGTGCCAGCAGCTTAGGGGGGTTATTGGACGAGCAGTACTTC.

This clonotype was counted between two and nine times. A much larger clone lies one base from this, so it may be a read error. The gene calls are TRBV7-6 and TRBJ2-7; 10 bases map to TRBD2. The CDR3 runs 15 residues. Germline V lookup: CDR1 SGHVS, CDR2 FNYEAQ. V shed 1 base and J 3 bases; nucleotides not matched to a gene: 3. In nucleotides, the CDR3 is TGTGCCAGCAGCTTAGAGGTAGCGGGGGGCTACGAGCAGTACTTC. Translated, it gives CASSLEVAGGYEQYF.

The chain is built from TRBV5-6 and TRBJ1-1; D is undetermined. V shed 3 bases and J shed 1 base, with 19 bases lying between them. The CDR3 totals 17 residues. Per germline, CDR1 SGHDT and CDR2 YYEEEE. The CDR3 nucleotides are TGTGCCAGCAGCTCGAGCTACGAGGTTCAATCGAACACTGAAGCTTTCTTT. The encoded protein is CASSSSYEVQSNTEAFF.

This clonotype was recorded many times. The chain carries TRBV12-3 or TRBV12-4 and TRBJ2-3, with D possibly matching TRBD1 (7 bases). This CDR3 has 14 amino acids. The V end lost 3 bases, the J end lost 5 bases, and 12 bases lay between the germline ends. CDR3: CASSLEGALDTQYF. CDR3 coding DNA: TGTGCCAGCAGTTTGGAGGGGGCCTTAGATACGCAGTATTTT.

Ten or more counts support this clonotype. The chain recombines TRBV2 with TRBJ1-3; TRBD1 is a possible D gene (5 bases). The CDR3 length is 16 residues. Germline CDR1 reads SNHLY; CDR2 reads FYNNEI. Deletions cut 2 bases from V and 0 bases from J, with 11 bases between. CDR3 DNA sequence: TGTGCCAGCAGTGAAAGTAGGGGCGGCTCTGGAAACACCATATATTTT. Residues: CASSESRGGSGNTIYF.

The chain joins TRBV19 to TRBJ1-1, with D possibly matching TRBD1 (6 bases). Trimming left V 2 bases short and J 1 base short, with 20 bases between. Germline V gives CDR1 LNHDA, CDR2 SQIVND (reference sequence). CDR3 length: 18 residues. The CDR3 nucleotides are TGTGCCAGTAGTATACTTGAAGGGACACTCGGAGGGAACACTGAAGCTTTCTTT. Translation gives CASSILEGTLGGNTEAFF.

This clonotype has a handful of counts. J is TRBJ1-2 and V is TRBV19; 7 bases fit TRBD1. Germline CDR1 reads LNHDA; CDR2 reads SQIVND (reference sequence). V gave up 2 bases and J gave up 4 bases; unmatched junction bases: 7. CDR3 length: 15 amino acids. CDR3 amino acids: CASSITGDFPYGYTF. CDR3 bases: TGTGCCAGTAGTATAACAGGGGACTTCCCCTATGGCTACACCTTC. The whole variable domain, remainder taken from reference TRBV19 and TRBJ1-2, is DGGITQSPKYLFRKEGQNVTLSCEQNLNHDAMYWYRQDPGQGLRLIYYSQIVNDFQKGDIAEGYSVSREKKESFPLTVTSAQKNPTAFYLCASSITGDFPYGYTFGSGTRLTVV.

This clonotype has a count of ten or more. This chain uses TRBV7-9 with TRBJ2-7; perhaps TRBD1 as D (6 bases). Between the trimmed V and J ends, which lost 5 bases and 2 bases, there was a span of 10 bases. The germline CDR1 and CDR2 sequences are SEHNR and FQNEAQ (reference sequence). The CDR3 covers 13 residues. The CDR3 is CASSPGTPYEQYF. The CDR3 nucleotides read TGTGCCAGCAGCCCGGGGACACCCTACGAGCAGTACTTC.

This clonotype was detected many times. This chain joins TRBV7-9 and TRBJ1-2; no definite D call. The CDR3 extends over 14 amino acids. V shed 0 bases and J shed 2 bases, with 7 bases lying between them. CDR1 and CDR2 from the germline V gene are SEHNR and FQNEAQ (reference sequence). CDR3 in DNA: TGTGCCAGCAGCTTAGCGGCGGGCAACTATGGCTACACCTTC. It encodes CASSLAAGNYGYTF.

J is TRBJ2-7 and V is TRBV29-1, with TRBD2 matching over 12 bases. There are 13 residues in the CDR3. Germline assignment: CDR1 SQVTM and CDR2 ANQGSEA. After removal of 3 bases from V and 8 bases from J, the junction contained 5 bases not matched to a gene. CDR3 in DNA: TGCAGCGTTGAGCTAGCGGGGGGGCTCCAGCAGTACTTC. Translated: CSVELAGGLQQYF.

The chain uses TRBV5-6 and TRBJ2-1; TRBD2 matches at 16 bases. Per the germline V gene, CDR1 is SGHDT and CDR2 is YYEEEE. The CDR3 has 16 amino acids. V was clipped by 4 bases and J by 5 bases; unmatched bases: 3. The chain's CDR3 is CASSPGTSGGDNEQFF. The CDR3 bases are TGTGCCAGCAGCCCCGGGACTAGCGGGGGGGACAATGAGCAGTTCTTC.

This clonotype was observed a handful of times. This chain links TRBV7-9 with TRBJ1-4, with D possibly TRBD1 on 6 matching bases. The CDR3 contains 14 residues. The germline gives CDR1 SEHNR, CDR2 FQNEAQ (reference sequence). V lost 5 bases and J lost 8, with 15 bases in between. Here the CDR3 reads CASSQYRDEEKLFF. The CDR3 nucleotides are TGTGCCAGCAGCCAATACAGGGATGAAGAAAAACTGTTTTTT.

This clonotype was recorded many times. The gene calls are TRBV7-2 and TRBJ2-3; D is perhaps TRBD1 (7 bases). CDR3 length: 20 residues. Germline CDR1 reads SGHTA; CDR2 reads FQGNSA. Trimming stripped 5 bases from V and 0 bases from J, with 27 bases between. For the CDR3, the DNA is TGTGCCAGCAGCCTAAGGTTATGGGCGGCGGGACAGCTGAGCACAGATACGCAGTATTTT. Its translation is CASSLRLWAAGQLSTDTQYF.